Included here is one T cell receptor (beta chain) sequence, with context. What it binds is not known. Time point given: neoterminal ileum biopsy at postoperative endoscopy, about 6 months after surgery. The CDR3 contains 14 residues. Deletions cut 4 bases from V and 7 bases from J, with 14 bases between. Germline V lookup: CDR1 MGHRA, CDR2 YSYEKL. Generated by immunoSEQ multiplex PCR, the TCRdb table keeps only in-frame clones and is missing some. The table has 10,000 or so clones, around 79% seen once; the top ten hold around 17%. This entry belongs to a study of T cell repertoires in ileal Crohn's disease. As for the study in general: Median disease duration was about 8.5 years; about 35% smoked at surgery. About half received postoperative treatment, approximately 12 with thiopurines and 15 to 20 anti-TNF. Study-wide results and caveats: Postoperative endoscopy occurred within one year, median 6.9 months. Active smokers at surgery had more clonal expansions than non-smokers.

This chain connects TRBV4-1 to TRBJ1-5, with a possible D match to TRBD1 (5 bases). The clonotype originates from an adult with Crohn's disease. The sequenced sample was ileal tissue. This chain's CDR3 is CASSPVGGEQPQHF. The CDR3 coding sequence is TGCGCCAGCAGCCCGGTGGGGGGGGAGCAGCCCCAGCATTTT.